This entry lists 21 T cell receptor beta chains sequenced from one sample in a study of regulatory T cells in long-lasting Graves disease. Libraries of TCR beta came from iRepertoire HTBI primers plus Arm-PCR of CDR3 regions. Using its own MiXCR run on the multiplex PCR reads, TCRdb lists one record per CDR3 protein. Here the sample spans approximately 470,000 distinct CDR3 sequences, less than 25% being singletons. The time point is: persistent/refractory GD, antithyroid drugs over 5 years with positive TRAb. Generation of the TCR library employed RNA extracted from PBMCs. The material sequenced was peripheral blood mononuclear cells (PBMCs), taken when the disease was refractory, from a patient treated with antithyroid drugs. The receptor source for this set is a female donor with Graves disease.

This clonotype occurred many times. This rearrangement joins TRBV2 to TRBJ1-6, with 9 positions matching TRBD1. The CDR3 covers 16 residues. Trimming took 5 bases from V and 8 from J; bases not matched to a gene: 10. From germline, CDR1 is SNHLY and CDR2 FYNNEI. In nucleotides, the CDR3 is TGTGCCAGCAGTAGCCGGGACAGGGTATTTGATTCACCCCTCCACTTT. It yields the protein CASSSRDRVFDSPLHF.

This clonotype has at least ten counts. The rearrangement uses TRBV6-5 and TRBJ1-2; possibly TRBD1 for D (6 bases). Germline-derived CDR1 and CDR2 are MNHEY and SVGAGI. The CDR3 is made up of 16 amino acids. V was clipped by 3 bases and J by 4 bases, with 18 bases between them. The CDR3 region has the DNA TGTGCCAGCAGTTATGACGGGGGGCGCGGAGGCTATGGCTACACCTTC. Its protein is CASSYDGGRGGYGYTF.

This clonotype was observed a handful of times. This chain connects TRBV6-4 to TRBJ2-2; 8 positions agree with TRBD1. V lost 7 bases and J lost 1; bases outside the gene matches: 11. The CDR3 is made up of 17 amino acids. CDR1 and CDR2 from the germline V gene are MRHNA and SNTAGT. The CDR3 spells CASKRSSGQGNTGELFF. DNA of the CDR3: TGTGCCAGCAAACGTTCGTCCGGACAGGGGAACACCGGGGAGCTGTTTTTT.

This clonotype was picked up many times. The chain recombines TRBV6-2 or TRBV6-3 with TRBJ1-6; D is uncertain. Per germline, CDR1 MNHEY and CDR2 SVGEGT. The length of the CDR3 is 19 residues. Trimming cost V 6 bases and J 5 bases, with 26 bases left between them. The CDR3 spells CASRVLETPWTGNNSPLHF. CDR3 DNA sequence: TGTGCCAGCAGGGTACTCGAGACTCCTTGGACGGGGAATAATTCACCCCTCCACTTT.

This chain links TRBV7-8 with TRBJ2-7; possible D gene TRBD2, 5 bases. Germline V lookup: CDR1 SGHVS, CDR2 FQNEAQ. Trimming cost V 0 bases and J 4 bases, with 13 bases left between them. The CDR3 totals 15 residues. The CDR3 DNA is TGTGCCAGCAGCTTAGCTGGCACTAGTAAATACGAGCAGTACTTC. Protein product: CASSLAGTSKYEQYF.

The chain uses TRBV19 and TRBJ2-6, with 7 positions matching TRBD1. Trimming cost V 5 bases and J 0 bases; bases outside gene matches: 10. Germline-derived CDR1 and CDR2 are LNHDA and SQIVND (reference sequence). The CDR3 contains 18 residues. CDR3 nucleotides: TGTGCCAGTAGTTTGACTCCGGGACAGATCTCTGGGGCCAACGTCCTGACTTTC. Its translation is CASSLTPGQISGANVLTF. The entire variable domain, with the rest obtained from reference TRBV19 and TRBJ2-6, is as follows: DGGITQSPKYLFRKEGQNVTLSCEQNLNHDAMYWYRQDPGQGLRLIYYSQIVNDFQKGDIAEGYSVSREKKESFPLTVTSAQKNPTAFYLCASSLTPGQISGANVLTFGAGSRLTVL.

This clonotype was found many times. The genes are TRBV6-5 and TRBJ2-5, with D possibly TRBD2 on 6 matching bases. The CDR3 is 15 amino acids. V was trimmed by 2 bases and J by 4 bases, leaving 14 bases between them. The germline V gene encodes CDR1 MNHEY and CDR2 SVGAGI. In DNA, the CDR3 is TGTGCCAGCAGTTACCGGGACTCCCCCCTAGAGACCCAGTACTTC. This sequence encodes CASSYRDSPLETQYF.

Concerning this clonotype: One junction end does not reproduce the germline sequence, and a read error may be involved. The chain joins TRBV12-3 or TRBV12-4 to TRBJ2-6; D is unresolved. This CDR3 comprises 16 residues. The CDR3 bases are TGTGCCAGCGGTTTAGAGGTACAGCCAGGGGCCAACGTCCTGACTTTC. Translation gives CASGLEVQPGANVLTF.

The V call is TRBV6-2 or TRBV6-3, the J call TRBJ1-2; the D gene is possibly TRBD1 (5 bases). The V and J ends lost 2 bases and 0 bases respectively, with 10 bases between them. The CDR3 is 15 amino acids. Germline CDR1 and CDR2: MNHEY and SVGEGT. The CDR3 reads CASSYGGGANYGYTF. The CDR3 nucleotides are TGTGCCAGCAGTTACGGGGGGGGAGCTAACTATGGCTACACCTTC.

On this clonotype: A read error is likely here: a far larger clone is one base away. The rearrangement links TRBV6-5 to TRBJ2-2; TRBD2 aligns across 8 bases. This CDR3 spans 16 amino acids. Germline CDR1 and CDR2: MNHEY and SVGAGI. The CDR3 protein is CTSDHLGLANTGELFF. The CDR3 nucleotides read TGTACCAGCGACCATTTGGGACTAGCGAACACCGGGGAGCTGTTTTTT.

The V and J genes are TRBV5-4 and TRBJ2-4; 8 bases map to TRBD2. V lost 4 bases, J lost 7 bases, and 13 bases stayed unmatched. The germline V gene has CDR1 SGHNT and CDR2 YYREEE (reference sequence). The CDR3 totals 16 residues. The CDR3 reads CASSREGGTRGNIQYF. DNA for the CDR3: TGTGCCAGCAGCCGGGAGGGGGGGACAAGGGGCAACATTCAGTACTTC.

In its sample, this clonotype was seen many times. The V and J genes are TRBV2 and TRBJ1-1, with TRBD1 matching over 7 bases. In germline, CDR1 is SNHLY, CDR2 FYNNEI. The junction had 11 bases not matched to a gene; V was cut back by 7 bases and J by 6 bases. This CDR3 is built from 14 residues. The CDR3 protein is CASTEGTATSEAFF. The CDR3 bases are TGTGCCAGCACCGAAGGGACAGCTACCTCTGAAGCTTTCTTT.

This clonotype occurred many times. CDR3 amino acids: CSAHRRDEAFF. The CDR3 bases are TGCAGCGCCCATAGGAGGGATGAAGCTTTCTTT. This sequence joins TRBV29-1 and TRBJ1-1; D gene uncertain. V was trimmed by 7 bases and J by 7 bases, leaving 13 bases between them. From germline, CDR1 is SQVTM and CDR2 ANQGSEA. The CDR3 runs 11 residues.

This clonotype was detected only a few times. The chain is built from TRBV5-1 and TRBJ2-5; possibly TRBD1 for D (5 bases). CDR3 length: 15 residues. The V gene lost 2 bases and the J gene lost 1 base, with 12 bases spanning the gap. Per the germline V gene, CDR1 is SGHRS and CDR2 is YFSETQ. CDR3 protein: CASSLRGSIQETQYF. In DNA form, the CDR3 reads TGCGCCAGCAGCTTAAGGGGAAGTATCCAAGAGACCCAGTACTTC.

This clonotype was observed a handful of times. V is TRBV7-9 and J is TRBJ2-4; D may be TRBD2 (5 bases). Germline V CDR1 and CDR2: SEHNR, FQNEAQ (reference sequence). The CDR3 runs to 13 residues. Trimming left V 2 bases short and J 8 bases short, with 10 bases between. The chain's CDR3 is CASSLTLGDIQYF. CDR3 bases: TGTGCCAGCAGCTTAACACTAGGAGACATTCAGTACTTC.

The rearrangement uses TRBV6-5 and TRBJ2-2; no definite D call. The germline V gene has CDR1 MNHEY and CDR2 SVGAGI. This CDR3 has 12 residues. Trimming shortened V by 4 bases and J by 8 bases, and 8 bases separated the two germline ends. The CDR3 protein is CASSWTWGELFF. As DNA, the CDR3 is TGTGCCAGCAGTTGGACGTGGGGGGAGCTGTTTTTT.

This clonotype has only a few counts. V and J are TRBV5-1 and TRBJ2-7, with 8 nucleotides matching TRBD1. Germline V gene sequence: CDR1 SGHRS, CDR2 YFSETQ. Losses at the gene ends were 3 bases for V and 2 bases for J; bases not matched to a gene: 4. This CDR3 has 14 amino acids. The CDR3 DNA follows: TGCGCCAGCAGCTCAGGGGGCGTTCCCTACGAGCAGTACTTC. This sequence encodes CASSSGGVPYEQYF.

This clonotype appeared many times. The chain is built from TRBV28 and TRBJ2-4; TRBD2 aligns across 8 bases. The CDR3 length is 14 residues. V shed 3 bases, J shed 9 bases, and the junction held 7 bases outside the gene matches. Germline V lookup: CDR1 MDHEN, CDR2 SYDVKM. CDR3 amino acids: CASSFGLAGAIQYF. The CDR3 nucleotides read TGTGCCAGCAGTTTTGGGCTAGCGGGCGCCATTCAGTACTTC.

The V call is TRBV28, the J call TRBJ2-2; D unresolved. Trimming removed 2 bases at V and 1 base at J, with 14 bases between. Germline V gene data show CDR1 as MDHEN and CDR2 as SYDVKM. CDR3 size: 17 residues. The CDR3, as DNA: TGTGCCAGCAGTTTAAGTTTCCCAGCGCAGAACACCGGGGAGCTGTTTTTT. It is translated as CASSLSFPAQNTGELFF.

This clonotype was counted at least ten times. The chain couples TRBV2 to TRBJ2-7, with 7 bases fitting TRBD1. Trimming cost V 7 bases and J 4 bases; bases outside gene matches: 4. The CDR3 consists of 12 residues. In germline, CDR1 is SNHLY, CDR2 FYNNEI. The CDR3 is CASNEDRYEQYF. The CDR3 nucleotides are TGTGCCAGCAACGAGGACAGGTACGAGCAGTACTTC. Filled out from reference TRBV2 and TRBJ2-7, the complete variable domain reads EPEVTQTPSHQVTQMGQEVILRCVPISNHLYFYWYRQILGQKVEFLVSFYNNEISEKSEIFDDQFSVERPDGSNFTLKIRSTKLEDSAMYFCASNEDRYEQYFGPGTRLTVT.

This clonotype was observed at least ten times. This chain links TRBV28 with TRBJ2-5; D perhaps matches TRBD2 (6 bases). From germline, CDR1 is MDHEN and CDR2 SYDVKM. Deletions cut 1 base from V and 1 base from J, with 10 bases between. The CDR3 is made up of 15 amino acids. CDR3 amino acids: CASSLLSSAQETQYF. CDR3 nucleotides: TGTGCCAGCAGTTTATTGTCTAGCGCCCAAGAGACCCAGTACTTC.